This T cell receptor beta chain emerged from a study of identical twins. General study findings and limits: Potential partial confounding of zero-insertion analyses by invariant MAIT and iNKT cells was noted.

The CDR3 totals 13 residues. Germline-derived CDR1 and CDR2 are SGHKS and YYEKEE (reference sequence). With 2 bases clipped from V and 10 bases from J, the junction kept 6 bases outside the gene matches. It was template switching that added a universal primer site, and there were unique molecular identifiers on the cDNA. In TCRdb, the 5' RACE reads were re-called with MiXCR into one record per CDR3 protein. The sample has hundreds of thousands of distinct CDR3 sequences, 9% to 15% seen once; the top ten hold around 6.9%. This clonotype came up many times. Its antigen is undetermined. All donors were healthy Caucasians. This sample also belongs to another study, concerning yellow fever vaccine responses in identical twins.

The chain uses TRBV5-5 and TRBJ2-1, with 7 bases fitting TRBD1. The specimen was CD8+ T cells sorted from blood. The receptor comes from a woman between 18 and 30 years old in good health. In DNA, the CDR3 is TGTGCCAGCAGCTTAGGGGGCTTGGACGAGCAGTTCTTC. Amino acids: CASSLGGLDEQFF.